The 23 T cell receptor beta chains reported below all come from one sample, sequenced in a study of neurological immune-mediated disorders. TCRdb redid the calling of the 5' RACE reads with MiXCR, one entry per CDR3 protein. Of 90,000 to 100,000 distinct CDR3 sequences listed, around 3.4% were seen once; the top ten hold under 6.5%. The sequencing sample was made of PBMCs. The origin of the receptors is a woman between 18 and 29 years old with multiple sclerosis.

This clonotype came up many times. The chain has TRBV10-3 and TRBJ2-1; D is uncertain. This CDR3 comprises 15 residues. The germline V gene encodes CDR1 ENHRY and CDR2 SYGVKD. V lost 4 bases and J 6 bases, leaving 16 bases between the germline ends. The CDR3 DNA sequence: TGTGCCATCAGTGCTTTGGTAGTAGCAGCCAATGAGCAGTTCTTC. Translation gives CAISALVVAANEQFF.

This clonotype occurred many times. This rearrangement joins TRBV7-2 to TRBJ2-2; 10 positions agree with TRBD1. The V gene's germline CDR1 is SGHTA and CDR2 FQGNSA. The V segment lost 4 bases and the J segment 0 bases; nucleotides outside the gene matches: 2. The CDR3 is 16 residues long. CDR3 protein: CASSSGTGANTGELFF. CDR3 in DNA: TGTGCCAGCAGCTCAGGGACAGGGGCGAACACCGGGGAGCTGTTTTTT.

This clonotype was counted many times. The chain has TRBV13 and TRBJ2-1; TRBD2 is a possible D gene (5 bases). The CDR3 sequence is 15 residues long. CDR1 is PRHDT, CDR2 FYEKMQ, per germline (reference sequence). The V gene lost 5 bases and the J gene lost 6 bases, with 17 bases spanning the gap. Here the CDR3 DNA reads TGTGCCAGCAGCCCTTTTGTGGGAGAGGTCAATGAGCAGTTCTTC. This codes for CASSPFVGEVNEQFF.

This clonotype was observed at least ten times. The rearrangement links TRBV7-9 to TRBJ2-7; 9 bases are shared with TRBD2. The V segment lost 5 bases and the J segment 2 bases; nucleotides outside the gene matches: 7. This CDR3 region has 15 residues. Germline V gene lookup returns CDR1 SEHNR and CDR2 FQNEAQ (reference sequence). CDR3 region: CASSIGTSRTYEQYF. CDR3 DNA sequence: TGTGCCAGCAGCATCGGGACTAGCCGGACCTACGAGCAGTACTTC.

The chain links TRBV28 to TRBJ2-3; 14 bases line up with TRBD2. The CDR3 loop spans 17 amino acids. From germline, CDR1 is MDHEN and CDR2 SYDVKM. With V trimmed by 5 bases and J by 4 bases, 8 bases remained unmatched. The CDR3 loop is CASSRLTSGRGSDTQYF. CDR3 coding DNA: TGTGCCAGCAGTCGATTGACTAGCGGGAGGGGTTCAGATACGCAGTATTTT.

This clonotype was seen more than once but under ten times. The rearrangement links TRBV5-1 to TRBJ2-1, with 9 bases aligning to TRBD1. This CDR3 is built from 15 residues. V was pared by 4 bases and J by 6 bases, with 8 bases of the junction left unmatched. Looked up from germline, CDR1 is SGHRS and CDR2 is YFSETQ. The CDR3 DNA reads as TGCGCCAGCAGCCAACTCCGGGACAGGGTCAATGAGCAGTTCTTC. Its translation: CASSQLRDRVNEQFF.

This clonotype was recorded at least ten times. The chain carries TRBV5-5 and TRBJ2-5; no clear D. CDR3 length: 15 residues. CDR1 is SGHKS and CDR2 is YYEKEE in the germline V gene (reference sequence). The V end was cut by 0 bases, the J end by 2 bases, with 11 bases between. CDR3 residues: CASSLGPATQETQYF. In DNA, the CDR3 is TGTGCCAGCAGCTTGGGGCCAGCCACACAAGAGACCCAGTACTTC.

This clonotype appeared a few times. The V gene is TRBV12-3 or TRBV12-4, the J gene TRBJ1-1; the D gene is possibly TRBD1 (5 bases). CDR3 size: 15 residues. V dropped 8 bases and J dropped 4 bases, with 20 bases sitting between them. For the CDR3, the DNA is TGTGCCAGCCGGTCCCAGGGCATACTGGGCACTGAAGCTTTCTTT. It yields the protein CASRSQGILGTEAFF.

This clonotype was counted many times. The chain uses TRBV12-3 or TRBV12-4 and TRBJ1-2; 8 bases line up with TRBD1. This CDR3 has 12 residues. The V and J ends lost 5 bases and 7 bases, in that order; junction bases with no gene match: 3. CDR3 DNA sequence: TGTGCCAGCAGTCCAGGGGGCCGTGGCTACACCTTC. It translates to CASSPGGRGYTF.

This clonotype was seen at least ten times. The gene calls are TRBV20-1 and TRBJ2-3; D possibly corresponds to TRBD2 (5 bases). The ends were cut back, 1 base at V and 5 bases at J, with 16 bases in the middle. The CDR3 loop spans 15 amino acids. CDR1 and CDR2 (germline): DFQATT, SNEGSKA (reference sequence). The CDR3 is CSARASRGRLDTQYF. CDR3 sequence (DNA): TGCAGTGCTAGAGCCTCGCGAGGGCGTTTAGATACGCAGTATTTT.

This clonotype has at least ten counts. CDR3 in amino acids: CSASGGNQPQHF. In DNA form, the CDR3 reads TGCAGTGCTAGTGGGGGCAATCAGCCCCAGCATTTT. The V and J genes are TRBV20-1 and TRBJ1-5; no clear D gene. From germline, CDR1 is DFQATT and CDR2 SNEGSKA (reference sequence). Trimming pared 3 bases from V and 2 bases from J, leaving 5 bases between. The CDR3 is made up of 12 amino acids.

This clonotype has a count of ten or more. The chain links TRBV6-2 or TRBV6-3 to TRBJ1-5; D is perhaps TRBD1 (6 bases). In germline, CDR1 is MNHEY, CDR2 SVGEGT. This CDR3 is built from 13 residues. Deletions cut 5 bases from V and 4 bases from J, with 9 bases between. This CDR3 is CASSRDINQPQHF. DNA of the CDR3: TGTGCCAGCAGTCGGGACATTAATCAGCCCCAGCATTTT.

This clonotype occurred many times. This chain links TRBV20-1 with TRBJ1-1; 7 bases align to TRBD1. This CDR3 region has 13 residues. The germline V gene encodes CDR1 DFQATT and CDR2 SNEGSKA (reference sequence). The J segment lost 4 bases and the V segment lost 3 bases, leaving 5 bases of the junction unmatched. The chain's CDR3 is CSARGDSFTEAFF. CDR3 DNA sequence: TGCAGTGCTAGGGGGGACAGCTTCACTGAAGCTTTCTTT.

This clonotype was seen at least ten times. The chain joins TRBV20-1 to TRBJ2-7; 8 bases line up with TRBD1. The V gene end was trimmed by 6 bases and the J gene end by 4 bases; junction bases not matched to a gene: 11. Germline CDR1 is DFQATT and CDR2 is SNEGSKA (reference sequence). The CDR3 length is 14 residues. In nucleotides, the CDR3 is TGCAGTGCAGCCCTCACAGGGGGGAGTTACGAGCAGTACTTC. Translated, it gives CSAALTGGSYEQYF.

In its sample, this clonotype was seen many times. For the CDR3, the DNA is TGTGCCAGCAGCGCTGGGACTAGCGGGCTTTTCTACGAGCAGTACTTC. Translation: CASSAGTSGLFYEQYF. The rearrangement uses TRBV7-9 and TRBJ2-7; 12 bases fit TRBD2. Germline V lookup: CDR1 SEHNR, CDR2 FQNEAQ (reference sequence). The CDR3 runs 16 residues. J gave up 3 bases and V 5 bases, and 8 bases lay outside the gene matches.

This clonotype was found many times. The chain links TRBV5-1 to TRBJ2-1; D remains unclear. The CDR3 length is 13 residues. From germline, CDR1 is SGHRS and CDR2 YFSETQ. V shed 2 bases and J shed 4 bases, with 7 bases lying between them. The CDR3 is CASSFQIYNEQFF. The CDR3 DNA is TGCGCCAGCAGCTTCCAGATATACAATGAGCAGTTCTTC.

This clonotype was found many times. The chain is built from TRBV6-5 and TRBJ1-2; unclear D gene. Trimming shortened V by 2 bases and J by 0 bases, and 7 bases separated the two germline ends. The germline gives CDR1 MNHEY, CDR2 SVGAGI. The CDR3 is 14 residues long. CDR3 region: CASSYRVTNYGYTF. The CDR3 nucleotides read TGTGCCAGCAGTTACAGGGTTACTAACTATGGCTACACCTTC.

This clonotype was observed at least ten times. The chain recombines TRBV20-1 with TRBJ2-4; 12 bases map to TRBD2. J gave up 2 bases and V 4 bases, and 3 bases lay outside the gene matches. Germline V gives CDR1 DFQATT, CDR2 SNEGSKA (reference sequence). The CDR3 spans 15 residues. CDR3 protein: CSAMTSGSSKNIQYF. For the CDR3, the DNA is TGCAGTGCTATGACTAGCGGGAGCTCCAAAAACATTCAGTACTTC.

This clonotype was counted ten times or more. The V and J genes are TRBV5-1 and TRBJ1-2; possible D gene TRBD1, 5 bases. The CDR3 runs 14 residues. Germline lookup yields CDR1 SGHRS and CDR2 YFSETQ. V lost 2 bases and J lost 7, with 15 bases in between. CDR3 protein: CASSFGGDSAGYTF. In nucleotides, the CDR3 is TGCGCCAGCAGCTTTGGAGGGGATTCGGCTGGCTACACCTTC. The whole variable domain, filled in from reference TRBV5-1 and TRBJ1-2, reads KAGVTQTPRYLIKTRGQQVTLSCSPISGHRSVSWYQQTPGQGLQFLFEYFSETQRNKGNFPGRFSGRQFSNSRSEMNVSTLELGDSALYLCASSFGGDSAGYTFGSGTRLTVV.

Ten or more counts support this clonotype. The chain recombines TRBV7-2 with TRBJ2-3, with 8 bases fitting TRBD2. The CDR3 runs to 17 residues. Per germline, CDR1 SGHTA and CDR2 FQGNSA. Trimming cost V 3 bases and J 2 bases; bases outside gene matches: 10. CDR3: CASSFSGGTFLTDTQYF. As DNA, the CDR3 is TGTGCCAGCAGCTTCAGCGGGGGAACCTTCCTCACAGATACGCAGTATTTT.

This clonotype showed up many times. The chain has TRBV5-5 and TRBJ1-2; D gene unclear. Germline CDR1 is SGHKS and CDR2 is YYEKEE (reference sequence). The V gene lost 4 bases and the J gene lost 2 bases, with 9 bases spanning the gap. The CDR3 contains 13 residues. This CDR3 reads CASSVEGNYGYTF. CDR3 sequence (DNA): TGTGCCAGCAGCGTGGAGGGAAACTATGGCTACACCTTC. The full variable domain, its missing parts supplied by reference TRBV5-5 and TRBJ1-2, is DAGVTQSPTHLIKTRGQQVTLRCSPISGHKSVSWYQQVLGQGPQFIFQYYEKEERGRGNFPDRFSARQFPNYSSELNVNALLLGDSALYLCASSVEGNYGYTFGSGTRLTVV.

This clonotype appeared many times. In DNA form, the CDR3 reads TGTGCCAGCAGCCCCTGGACTAGCGGATACACAGATACGCAGTATTTT. Residues: CASSPWTSGYTDTQYF. The chain is built from TRBV5-8 and TRBJ2-3; 10 bases line up with TRBD2. This CDR3 has 16 amino acids. Germline V gene lookup returns CDR1 SGHTS and CDR2 YDEGEE. Unmatched junction bases numbered 7, after V lost 4 bases and J lost 2 bases.

This clonotype was counted at least ten times. The chain employs TRBV7-8 and TRBJ2-7; TRBD2 might be the D (6 bases). V lost 1 base and J 0 bases, leaving 16 bases between the germline ends. CDR3 length: 17 amino acids. CDR1 and CDR2 from the germline V gene are SGHVS and FQNEAQ. Here the CDR3 reads CASSLDPTGGPSYEQYF. The CDR3 DNA reads as TGTGCCAGCAGCTTAGACCCCACCGGAGGGCCCTCCTACGAGCAGTACTTC.